This T cell receptor (beta chain) derives from a study of T cells in Graves' hyperthyroidism and ophthalmopathy. Study-level findings and limits: The majority of expanded thyroid clonotypes above 0.001 also appeared in blood. By a 13 V-J model, ophthalmopathy was set apart from stable hyperthyroidism. The model anticipated ophthalmopathy a median around six months pre-onset.

Patients were excluded because of uncontrolled infection, other autoimmune disease, pregnancy or lactation. The CDR3 contains 14 residues. V lost 9 bases, J lost 3 bases, and 18 bases lay in between. Germline loops: CDR1 LNHDA, CDR2 SQIVND (reference sequence). This clonotype was seen repeatedly, ten times or more. The antigen is not known. Amplified TCR beta CDR3 regions derived from RNA transcripts. The study used the HTBI primer set for a first-round RT-PCR of the TCR CDR3. TCRdb fed the multiplex PCR reads into MiXCR, producing one record per CDR3 protein. In the table there are under 250,000 distinct CDR3 sequences, roughly a quarter of which are singletons.

This receptor was obtained from a middle-aged woman with Graves' ophthalmopathy. Sequencing input: blood. The chain joins TRBV19 to TRBJ2-7; D is uncertain. In DNA, the CDR3 is TGTGCCAGCAATTCTCCCGGACGGAGCTACGAGCAGTACTTC. Residues: CASNSPGRSYEQYF. The full variable domain, with the rest looked up from reference TRBV19 and TRBJ2-7, is DGGITQSPKYLFRKEGQNVTLSCEQNLNHDAMYWYRQDPGQGLRLIYYSQIVNDFQKGDIAEGYSVSREKKESFPLTVTSAQKNPTAFYLCASNSPGRSYEQYFGPGTRLTVT.